The 6 T cell receptor beta chains below all came from one sample that was sequenced in a study of CD8+CD57+ T cells in acquired aplastic anemia. CDR3 and TCR beta VDJ profiling relied on a genomic DNA template. In TCRdb, the reads were re-called with MiXCR into one record per CDR3 protein. The sample yields just over 400,000 distinct CDR3 sequences, about two thirds seen once. Sequences were obtained from sorted CD4+, CD8+, or CD8+CD57+ T cells (not recorded which) from PBMCs. The receptors stem from a human donor in good health, serving as a control.

Ten or more counts support this clonotype. This CDR3 reads CASVVADRGKNQPQHF. The CDR3 nucleotides are TGTGCCAGCGTCGTGGCAGACAGGGGGAAGAATCAGCCCCAGCATTTT. This chain joins TRBV6-6 and TRBJ1-5, with TRBD1 identical over 9 bases. The CDR3 has 16 amino acids. Germline V gene lookup returns CDR1 MNHNY and CDR2 SVGAGI (reference sequence). V lost 8 bases to trimming and J lost 4 bases; unmatched junction nucleotides: 12.

This clonotype was seen more than once but under ten times. This may be a read error: a much more frequent sequence differs by one nucleotide. The DNA for the CDR3 is TGTGCCAGCAGCTTGACTTGGGGCACTGAAGCTCTCTTT. This sequence encodes CASSLTWGTEALF. V gene TRBV7-2 combines with J gene TRBJ1-1; TRBD1 is a possible D gene (5 bases). This CDR3 is 13 amino acids long. Germline V gene data show CDR1 as SGHTA and CDR2 as FQGNSA.

This clonotype was seen a few times. The chain recombines TRBV29-1 with TRBJ1-2; the D gene is possibly TRBD1 (5 bases). The CDR3 sequence is 14 residues long. V shed 8 bases and J shed 0 bases, with 16 bases lying between them. From germline, CDR1 is SQVTM and CDR2 ANQGSEA. CDR3 DNA: TGCAGCAGTTACGGGGGAGTGGCTAACTATGGCTACACCTTC. Protein: CSSYGGVANYGYTF.

The J gene is TRBJ2-3, the V gene TRBV5-1; 14 bases map to TRBD2. The V segment lost 4 bases and the J segment 2 bases; nucleotides outside the gene matches: 6. The CDR3 spans 17 residues. The germline V gene encodes CDR1 SGHRS and CDR2 YFSETQ. CDR3 amino acids: CASSIRTSGGPTDTQYF. The CDR3 DNA reads as TGCGCCAGCAGCATCCGGACTAGCGGGGGGCCCACAGATACGCAGTATTTT.

Concerning this clonotype itself: Without the conserved terminal phenylalanine or tryptophan, this CDR3 likely stems from a read error. Because the CDR3's place on the DNA is in doubt, the DNA is left out and the CDR3 is given as listed by TCRdb. This chain joins TRBV7-2 and TRBJ1-2. A total of 13 residues make up the CDR3, ends included. Germline lookup yields CDR1 SGHTA and CDR2 FQGNSA. The CDR3 sequence: CASSSTGGGQPQH.

This clonotype has a handful of counts. Since a much larger clone is just one base distant, this may be a read error. The chain couples TRBV6-1 to TRBJ1-2; D is ambiguous. CDR3 size: 15 residues. Germline CDR1 and CDR2: MNHNS and SASEGT. V lost 1 base, J lost 5 bases, and 14 bases lay in between. CDR3 amino acids: CASSEDRRAVYGYTF. The CDR3 coding sequence is TGTGCCAGCAGTGAAGATCGCCGGGCAGTTTATGGCTACACCTTC.